This note documents a single TCR beta chain sequence. Its antigen is still unknown. The RNA input was 0.5 to 1 ug, and it was reverse transcribed with random hexamers. TCR beta CDR3 was amplified by immunoSEQ covering 54 Vbeta and 13 Jbeta. Via MiXCR, TCRdb re-called the immunoSEQ multiplex PCR reads, giving one row per CDR3 protein. The sample lists under 200,000 distinct CDR3 sequences, 85% to 95% occurring once. This sample was taken from a study of CD8 T cells in Susac syndrome. Study results and limitations: As the study acknowledged, the number of individuals in its TCR sequencing and HLA analysis was relatively small.

Germline V CDR1 and CDR2: DFQATT, SNEGSKA (reference sequence). The trim removed 5 bases at V and 8 bases at J, leaving 5 bases unmatched. The CDR3 spans 13 residues. The TCR sequence derives from a human donor with Susac syndrome. The chain has TRBV20-1 and TRBJ1-4, with 10 bases matching TRBD1. Specimen: CD4+ T cells from PBMCs. CDR3 in amino acids: CSASDRGQEKLFF. DNA of the CDR3: TGCAGTGCTTCTGACAGGGGGCAAGAAAAACTGTTTTTT.